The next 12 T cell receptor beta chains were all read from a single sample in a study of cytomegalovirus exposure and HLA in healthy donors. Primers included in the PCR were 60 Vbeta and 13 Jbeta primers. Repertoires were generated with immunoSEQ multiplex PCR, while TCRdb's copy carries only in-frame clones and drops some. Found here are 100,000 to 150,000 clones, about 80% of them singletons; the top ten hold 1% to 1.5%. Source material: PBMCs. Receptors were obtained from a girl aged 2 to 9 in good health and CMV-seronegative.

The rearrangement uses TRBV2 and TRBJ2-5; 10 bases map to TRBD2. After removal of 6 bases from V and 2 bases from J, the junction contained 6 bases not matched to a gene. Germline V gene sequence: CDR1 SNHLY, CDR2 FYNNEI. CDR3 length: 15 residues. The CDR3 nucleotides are TGTGCCAGCAGGGATCTACTAGCGGGACAAGAGACCCAGTACTTC. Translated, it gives CASRDLLAGQETQYF.

CDR3 DNA: TGTGCCAGCAACCGACAGGACAGGAGCTCCTACGAGCAGTACTTC. Protein: CASNRQDRSSYEQYF. The chain carries TRBV6-1 and TRBJ2-7, with 7 bases aligning to TRBD1. Germline V gives CDR1 MNHNS, CDR2 SASEGT. This CDR3 region has 15 residues. Germline trimming cut 7 bases from V and 0 bases from J; bases unmatched to any gene: 9.

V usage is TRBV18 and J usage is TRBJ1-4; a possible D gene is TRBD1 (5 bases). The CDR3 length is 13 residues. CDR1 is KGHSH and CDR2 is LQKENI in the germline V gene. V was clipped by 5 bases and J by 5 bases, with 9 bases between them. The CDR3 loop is CASSGASNEKLFF. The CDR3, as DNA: TGTGCCAGCTCAGGGGCAAGCAATGAAAAACTGTTTTTT.

The chain's CDR3 is CASSKDRAAAGELFF. The CDR3 DNA reads as TGCGCCAGCAGCAAGGACAGGGCGGCGGCCGGGGAGCTGTTTTTT. V is TRBV5-1 and J is TRBJ2-2; 8 positions match TRBD1. Trimming at V came to 4 bases and at J to 6 bases, leaving 8 bases not matched to a gene. Germline V CDR1 and CDR2: SGHRS, YFSETQ. The CDR3 runs to 15 residues.

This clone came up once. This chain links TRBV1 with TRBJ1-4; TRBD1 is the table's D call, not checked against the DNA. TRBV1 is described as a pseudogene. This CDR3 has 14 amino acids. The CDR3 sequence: CTSSQEFWAEKLFF. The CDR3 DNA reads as TGCACCAGCAGCCAAGAGTTTTGGGCAGAAAAACTGTTTTTT.

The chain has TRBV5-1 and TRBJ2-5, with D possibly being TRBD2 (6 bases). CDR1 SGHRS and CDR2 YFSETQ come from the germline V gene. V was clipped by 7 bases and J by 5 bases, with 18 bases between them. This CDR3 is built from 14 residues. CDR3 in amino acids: CASGQEGRGETQYF. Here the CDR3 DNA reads TGCGCCAGCGGTCAGGAGGGCCGGGGGGAGACCCAGTACTTC.

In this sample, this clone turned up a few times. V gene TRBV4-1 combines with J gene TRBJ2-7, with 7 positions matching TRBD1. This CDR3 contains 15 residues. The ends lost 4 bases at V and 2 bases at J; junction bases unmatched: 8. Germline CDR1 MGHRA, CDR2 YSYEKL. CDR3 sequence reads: CASSRLGQLTYEQYF. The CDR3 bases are TGCGCCAGCAGCCGCTTGGGACAGCTAACCTACGAGCAGTACTTC.

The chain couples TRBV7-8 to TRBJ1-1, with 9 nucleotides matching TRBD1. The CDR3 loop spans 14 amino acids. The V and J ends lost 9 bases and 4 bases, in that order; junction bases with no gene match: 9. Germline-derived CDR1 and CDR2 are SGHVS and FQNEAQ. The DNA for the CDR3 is TGTGCCAGTAGTACCGGGACAGGGAGCACTGAAGCTTTCTTT. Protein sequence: CASSTGTGSTEAFF.

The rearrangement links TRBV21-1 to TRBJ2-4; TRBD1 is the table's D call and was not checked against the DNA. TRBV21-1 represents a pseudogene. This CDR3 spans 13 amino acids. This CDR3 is CASSKDRAHNQYF. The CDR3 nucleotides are TGTGCCAGCAGCAAAGACAGGGCGCACAATCAGTACTTC.

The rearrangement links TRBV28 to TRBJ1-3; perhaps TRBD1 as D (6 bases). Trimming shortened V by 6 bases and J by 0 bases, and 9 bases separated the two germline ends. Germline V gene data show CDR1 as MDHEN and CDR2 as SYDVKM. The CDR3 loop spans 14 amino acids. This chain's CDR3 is CASSRGGSGNTIYF. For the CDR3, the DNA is TGTGCCAGCAGCAGAGGGGGCTCTGGAAACACCATATATTTT.

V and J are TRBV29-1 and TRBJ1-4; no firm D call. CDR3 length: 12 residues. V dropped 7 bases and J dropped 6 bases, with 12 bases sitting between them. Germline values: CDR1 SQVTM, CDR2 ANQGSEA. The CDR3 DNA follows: TGCAGCGCCAGGTATAACGATGAAAAACTGTTTTTT. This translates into CSARYNDEKLFF.

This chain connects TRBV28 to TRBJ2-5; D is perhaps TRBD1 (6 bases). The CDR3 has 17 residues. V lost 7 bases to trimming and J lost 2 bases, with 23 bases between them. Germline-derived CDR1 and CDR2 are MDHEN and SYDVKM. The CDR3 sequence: CASNANRRQEEQETQYF. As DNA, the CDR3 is TGTGCCAGCAACGCAAATCGGAGACAGGAGGAACAAGAGACCCAGTACTTC.